Included here is one TCR beta chain sequence, with context. The sample belongs to a study of cytomegalovirus exposure and HLA in healthy donors. Trimming removed 2 bases at V and 6 bases at J, with 16 bases between. The germline CDR1 and CDR2 sequences are KGHSH and LQKENI. This CDR3 spans 15 amino acids. A multiplex PCR was run with 60 Vbeta primers and 13 Jbeta primers. Generated by immunoSEQ multiplex PCR, the TCRdb table keeps only in-frame clones and is missing some. The data contain some 150,000 clones, around four fifths of them singletons. This receptor was taken from a man over 45 in good health and CMV-seropositive. V gene TRBV18 combines with J gene TRBJ1-2; D is perhaps TRBD1 (6 bases). The specimen sequenced was PBMCs. The CDR3 region is CASSPAAGEGDGYTF. DNA of the CDR3: TGTGCCAGCTCACCAGCCGCAGGGGAAGGGGATGGCTACACCTTC.